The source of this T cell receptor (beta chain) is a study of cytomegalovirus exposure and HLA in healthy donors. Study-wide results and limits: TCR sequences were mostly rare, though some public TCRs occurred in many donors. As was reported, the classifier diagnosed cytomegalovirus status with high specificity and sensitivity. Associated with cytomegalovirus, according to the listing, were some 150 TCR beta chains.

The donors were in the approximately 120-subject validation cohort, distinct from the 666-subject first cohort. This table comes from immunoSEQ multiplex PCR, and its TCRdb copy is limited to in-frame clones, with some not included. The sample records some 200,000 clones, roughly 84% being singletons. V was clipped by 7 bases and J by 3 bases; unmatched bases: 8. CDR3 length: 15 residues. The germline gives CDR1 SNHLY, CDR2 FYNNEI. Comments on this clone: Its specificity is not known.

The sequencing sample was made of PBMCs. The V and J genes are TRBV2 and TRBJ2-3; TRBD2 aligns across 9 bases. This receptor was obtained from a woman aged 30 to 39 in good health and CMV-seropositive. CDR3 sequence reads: CASNSLAGGTDTQYF. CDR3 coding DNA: TGTGCCAGCAATTCTTTGGCGGGAGGGACAGATACGCAGTATTTT.